This TCR beta chain was obtained from a study of blood T cell repertoires in COVID-19. The authors' processing: Amplification with reference gene primers provided the estimates of nucleated cell counts. The assay was immunoSEQ multiplex PCR, and TCRdb's table has in-frame clones only and misses some. V, J and clone size derive from that table, while D and trimming were established from the DNA sequence. The data show some 140,000 clones, about 90% seen once. CDR3 length equals 14 residues. The germline CDR1 and CDR2 sequences are LGHDT and YNNKEL (reference sequence). The trim removed 5 bases at V and 3 bases at J, leaving 5 bases unmatched.

The chain links TRBV3-1 (or the pseudogene TRBV3-2) to TRBJ1-2; 8 positions agree with TRBD1. Source material: peripheral blood. The TCR comes from a woman between 50 and 59 years old who had recovered from COVID-19. CDR3 amino acids: CASSWGQADYGYTF. The CDR3 region has the DNA TGTGCCAGCAGCTGGGGACAGGCTGACTATGGCTACACCTTC.